This TCR beta chain was documented in a study of response to subunit inactivated influenza vaccine (dated by TCRdb to 2016 to 2018). Turning to the overall study: Deep quantitative T cell receptor repertoire profiling was used in the study to track responses to a trivalent subunit inactivated influenza vaccine.

This clonotype was counted at least ten times. Its recognized antigen is unknown. One base away there is no much larger clone; base qualities are not given. The protocol used for the library was RT-PCR. TCRdb shows the sequencer as Illumina HiSeq 2500. The public reads were run again by TCRdb, first through fastp at Q25 and then through MiXCR, and only productive beta chains were kept. Each entry is one CDR3 protein sequence, shown with its most common DNA and genes. Present in this sample are hundreds of thousands of distinct CDR3 sequences, 12% of which were seen just once. The top ten hold about 10% of the sample. General study outcomes and caveats: The authors proposed that each seasonal influenza vaccination may bring in only a limited number of new T cells.

The germline V gene supplies CDR1 MNHNS and CDR2 SASEGT. Relative to germline, V is 5 bases shorter and J is 7 bases shorter, with 18 bases between their ends. The CDR3, cysteine through phenylalanine, is 14 amino acids long. Only CDR3 DNA remains: 42 bases, in frame from the first base. The sequenced sample was PBMCs from blood, obtained on the day of vaccination. The chain uses TRBV6-1 and TRBJ2-7, with the D call perhaps TRBD1 or TRBD2, as 6 bases match in each case. The clonotype comes from a man in his fifties who received an inactivated influenza vaccine. Donor details come from another sample of the same person, matched by shared clones. The CDR3 in this case is CASSPSLGGREQYF. The base sequence is TGTGCCAGCAGTCCTTCCTTAGGGGGGAGAGAGCAGTACTTC.